This TCR beta chain was observed in a study of T cell responses to AZD1222 COVID-19 vaccine. Regarding the study as a whole: Donors were mostly white British, more females; clonal diversity possibly underestimated.

TCRdb's copy holds only in-frame clones and misses some; the assay was immunoSEQ multiplex PCR. The sample includes approximately 220,000 clones, 90% to 95% seen only once; the top ten take roughly 0.99%. The CDR3 sequence is 14 residues long. The V gene's germline CDR1 is SGHAT and CDR2 FQNNGV. Losses at the gene ends were 8 bases for V and 2 bases for J; bases not matched to a gene: 6. For this clone: Its target is not known.

This specimen was peripheral blood, taken on day 0 of MenACWY control vaccination. V gene TRBV11-2 combines with J gene TRBJ2-5; 9 bases map to TRBD2. The receptor was isolated from an adult in good health. CDR3 DNA: TGTGCCAGCGGTAGACTAGCGGTGCAAGAGACCCAGTACTTC. Amino acid sequence: CASGRLAVQETQYF.